The source of this TCR beta chain is a study of blood T cell repertoires in COVID-19. The V gene end was trimmed by 1 base and the J gene end by 5 bases; junction bases not matched to a gene: 3. This CDR3 is 14 amino acids long. Germline lookup yields CDR1 SGHRS and CDR2 YFSETQ. Cohort assignment relied on participant-reported clinical history. Authors' data handling: From reference gene primer amplification, estimates of nucleated cell counts were derived. Method: immunoSEQ multiplex PCR; TCRdb's copy keeps in-frame clones and lacks some. V, J and clone size reflect that table, while D and trimming were determined from the DNA. Among approximately 320,000 clones listed, 87% were seen once.

Sequences were obtained from PBMCs or T cells enriched from blood (not recorded which). This chain uses TRBV5-1 with TRBJ2-3, with TRBD1 matching over 8 bases. This clonotype originated in a woman younger than 35 who had recovered from COVID-19. CDR3 bases: TGCGCCAGCAGCTTGAGACAGGGGTTAGATACGCAGTATTTT. Its translation is CASSLRQGLDTQYF. Filled out from reference TRBV5-1 and TRBJ2-3, the complete variable domain reads KAGVTQTPRYLIKTRGQQVTLSCSPISGHRSVSWYQQTPGQGLQFLFEYFSETQRNKGNFPGRFSGRQFSNSRSEMNVSTLELGDSALYLCASSLRQGLDTQYFGPGTRLTVL.